These 2 T cell receptor beta chains came from one sample sequenced in a study of T-cell reconstitution after alpha-beta-depleted transplantation in children. A library of TCRbeta sequences, prepared with unique molecular identifiers, was generated. TCRdb re-called the PCR reads with MiXCR, one entry per CDR3 protein. The sample has about 640,000 distinct CDR3 sequences, 10% to 15% seen once. Sequencing was performed on PBMCs, mostly from graft donor cells, taken 360 days after TCRalphabeta/CD19-depleted stem cell transplant. These receptors all come from a male patient younger than 18 who had a stem cell transplant for acute myeloid leukemia, so the T cells may come from the graft donor.

This sequence joins TRBV5-1 and TRBJ2-7; possible D gene TRBD1, 6 bases. Germline CDR1 SGHRS, CDR2 YFSETQ. This CDR3 contains 15 residues. The V and J ends lost 6 bases and 0 bases respectively, with 16 bases between them. This CDR3 is CASISVGTPSYEQYF. The CDR3 bases are TGCGCCAGCATCTCGGTCGGGACACCCTCCTACGAGCAGTACTTC.

The V call is TRBV28, the J call TRBJ2-7, with 9 bases lining up with TRBD1. This CDR3 is built from 12 residues. Germline V CDR1 and CDR2: MDHEN, SYDVKM. Unmatched junction bases numbered 4, after V lost 10 bases and J lost 3 bases. The CDR3 reads CATGTGFYEQYF. In DNA, the CDR3 is TGTGCCACCGGGACAGGGTTCTACGAGCAGTACTTC. Using reference TRBV28 and TRBJ2-7 for the parts outside the CDR3, the full variable domain is DVKVTQSSRYLVKRTGEKVFLECVQDMDHENMFWYRQDPGLGLRLIYFSYDVKMKEKGDIPEGYSVSREKKERFSLILESASTNQTSMYLCATGTGFYEQYFGPGTRLTVT.